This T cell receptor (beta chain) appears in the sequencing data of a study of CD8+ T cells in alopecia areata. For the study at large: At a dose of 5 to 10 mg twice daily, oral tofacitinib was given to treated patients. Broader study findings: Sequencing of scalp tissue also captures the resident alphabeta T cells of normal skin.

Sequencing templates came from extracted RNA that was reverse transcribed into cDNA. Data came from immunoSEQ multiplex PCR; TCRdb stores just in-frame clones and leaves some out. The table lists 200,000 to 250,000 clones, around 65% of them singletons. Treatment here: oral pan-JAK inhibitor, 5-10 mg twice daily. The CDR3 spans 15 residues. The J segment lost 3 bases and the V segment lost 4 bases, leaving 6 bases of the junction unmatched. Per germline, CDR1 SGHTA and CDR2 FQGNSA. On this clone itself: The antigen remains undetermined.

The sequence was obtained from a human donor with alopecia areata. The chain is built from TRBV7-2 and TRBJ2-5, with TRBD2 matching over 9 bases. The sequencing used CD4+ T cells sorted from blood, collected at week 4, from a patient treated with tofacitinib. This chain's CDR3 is CASSSTTSGKETQYF. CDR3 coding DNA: TGTGCCAGCAGCTCCACGACTAGCGGAAAAGAGACCCAGTACTTC.